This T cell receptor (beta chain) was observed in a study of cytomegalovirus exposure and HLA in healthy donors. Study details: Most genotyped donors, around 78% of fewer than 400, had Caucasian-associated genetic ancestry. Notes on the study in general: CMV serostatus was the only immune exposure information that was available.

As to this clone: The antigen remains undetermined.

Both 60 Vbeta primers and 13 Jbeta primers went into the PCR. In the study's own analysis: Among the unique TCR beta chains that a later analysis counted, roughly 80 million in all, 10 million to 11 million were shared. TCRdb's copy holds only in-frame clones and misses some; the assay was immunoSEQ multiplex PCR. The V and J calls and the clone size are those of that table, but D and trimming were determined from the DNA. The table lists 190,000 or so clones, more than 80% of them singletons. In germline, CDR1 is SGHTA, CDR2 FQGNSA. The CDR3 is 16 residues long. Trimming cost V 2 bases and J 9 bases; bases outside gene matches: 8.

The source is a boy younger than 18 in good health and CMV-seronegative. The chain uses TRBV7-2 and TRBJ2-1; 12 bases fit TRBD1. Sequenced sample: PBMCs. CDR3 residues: CASSLSPGTGGGEQFF. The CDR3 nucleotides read TGTGCCAGCAGCTTATCGCCCGGGACAGGGGGCGGTGAGCAGTTCTTC.